This T cell receptor beta chain was obtained from a study of blood T cells in healthy people across ages. Then a second PCR, running about 6 to 12 cycles, was carried out with a sample-barcoded 5' primer and a J-beta primer mix. Using its own MiXCR run on the 5' RACE reads, TCRdb lists one record per CDR3 protein. There are 1.5 million or so distinct CDR3 sequences in the sample; approximately 39% occur only once, and 4% lies in the top ten. The CDR3 contains 14 residues. V trimming: 7 bases; J trimming: 3 bases; junction bases outside the gene matches: 7. The germline V gene has CDR1 MNHEY and CDR2 SVGAGI. The study, taken as a whole, reports: It was the long-lived donors that had more naive CD4+ cells and higher diversity than aged donors.

Regarding this clonotype: Its target is unknown.

Per-sample yields of isolated PBMCs were at least 6 million. Extraction yielded at least 5 micrograms of total RNA per sample. The TCR originated in a woman between 18 and 29 years old in good health. This chain joins TRBV6-5 and TRBJ1-1, with 8 bases aligning to TRBD1. The sequenced sample consisted of blood. The CDR3 sequence is CASKQGGLDTEAFF. The DNA of the CDR3 is TGTGCCAGCAAACAGGGGGGGTTGGACACTGAAGCTTTCTTT.